Below, 23 T cell receptor beta chains from the same sample are listed, as sequenced in a study of blood T cell repertoires in COVID-19. Profiled with immunoSEQ multiplex PCR; TCRdb holds only in-frame clones, not every one. The sample gives under 200,000 clones, around 86% of which show up once; about 6% is in the top ten. The specimen sequenced was PBMCs or T cells enriched from blood (not recorded which). All receptors come from a man aged 40-49 years with acute COVID-19.

V and J are TRBV14 and TRBJ2-2, with D possibly matching TRBD1 (7 bases). The germline gives CDR1 SGHDN, CDR2 FVKESK. CDR3 length equals 16 residues. V gave up 2 bases and J gave up 4 bases, with 14 bases separating them. In nucleotides, the CDR3 is TGTGCCAGCAGCCAATTGGCAGGGGGACTCACCGGGGAGCTGTTTTTT. Translating gives CASSQLAGGLTGELFF.

The V and J genes are TRBV5-8 and TRBJ2-2, with D perhaps matching TRBD2 (5 bases). This CDR3 contains 15 residues. Deletions cut 6 bases from V and 2 bases from J, with 14 bases between. The V gene's germline CDR1 is SGHTS and CDR2 YDEGEE. The DNA of the CDR3 is TGTGCCAGCACCCCCGACTACGTTAACACCGGGGAGCTGTTTTTT. It is translated as CASTPDYVNTGELFF.

This sequence joins TRBV9 and TRBJ1-5; D uncertain. Trimming removed 3 bases at V and 3 bases at J, with 10 bases between. This CDR3 spans 14 amino acids. From germline, CDR1 is SGDLS and CDR2 YYNGEE. The CDR3 sequence: CASSGQDLNQPQHF. The CDR3 DNA reads as TGTGCCAGCAGCGGACAAGACCTCAATCAGCCCCAGCATTTT.

The gene calls are TRBV19 and TRBJ1-4; D remains ambiguous. Trimming cost V 8 bases and J 0 bases, with 10 bases left between them. The CDR3 extends over 14 amino acids. The V gene's germline CDR1 is LNHDA and CDR2 SQIVND (reference sequence). DNA of the CDR3: TGTGCCAGTTGGACGGGAGCAACTAATGAAAAACTGTTTTTT. Translation: CASWTGATNEKLFF.

The chain couples TRBV9 to TRBJ1-5; D is unclear. There are 14 residues in the CDR3. CDR1 and CDR2 from the germline V gene are SGDLS and YYNGEE. Trimming took 0 bases from V and 3 from J, leaving 7 bases between them. The chain's CDR3 is CASSVGDYNQPQHF. CDR3 nucleotide sequence: TGTGCCAGCAGCGTAGGAGACTACAATCAGCCCCAGCATTTT.

The chain uses TRBV4-3 and TRBJ1-2, with 7 positions matching TRBD1. The CDR3 has 14 amino acids. Germline CDR1 is LGHNA and CDR2 is YSLEER. V trimming: 3 bases; J trimming: 6 bases; junction bases outside the gene matches: 7. CDR3 sequence reads: CASSQNRGRNGYTF. For the CDR3, the DNA is TGCGCCAGCAGCCAGAACAGGGGAAGAAATGGCTACACCTTC.

The chain links TRBV2 to TRBJ1-1; 7 bases are shared with TRBD1. The CDR3 loop spans 14 amino acids. CDR1 and CDR2 (germline): SNHLY, FYNNEI. J gave up 1 base and V 7 bases, and 6 bases lay outside the gene matches. The CDR3 DNA reads as TGTGCCAGCAAGTCGGGGACAGAGAACACTGAAGCTTTCTTT. Amino acids: CASKSGTENTEAFF.

This clone was recorded once. The chain combines TRBV7-9 with TRBJ2-5; no clear D gene. The length of the CDR3 is 14 residues. CDR1 is SEHNR and CDR2 is FQNEAQ in the germline V gene (reference sequence). V was shortened by 3 bases and J by 3 bases, with 11 bases between the two germline ends. This CDR3 reads CASSFSTAKETQYF. The CDR3 bases are TGTGCCAGCAGCTTCAGCACAGCTAAAGAGACCCAGTACTTC. The complete variable domain, with remaining parts taken from reference TRBV7-9 and TRBJ2-5, reads DTGVSQNPRHKITKRGQNVTFRCDPISEHNRLYWYRQTLGQGPEFLTYFQNEAQLEKSRLLSDRFSAERPKGSFSTLEIQRTEQGDSAMYLCASSFSTAKETQYFGPGTRLLVL.

The V and J genes are TRBV11-3 and TRBJ2-2, with 7 bases matching TRBD1. V was pared by 2 bases and J by 4 bases, with 4 bases of the junction left unmatched. The CDR3 runs 15 residues. CDR1 is SGHNT and CDR2 is YENEEA in the germline V gene. CDR3 coding DNA: TGTGCCAGCAGCTTAAAGGCAGGGGGCACCGGGGAGCTGTTTTTT. The encoded protein is CASSLKAGGTGELFF.

The chain joins TRBV5-4 to TRBJ1-3; 9 bases line up with TRBD1. V lost 4 bases and J lost 4; bases outside the gene matches: 12. CDR1 and CDR2 from the germline V gene are SGHNT and YYREEE (reference sequence). The CDR3 extends over 17 amino acids. The CDR3 region is CASSVIGQGLVGNTIYF. CDR3 DNA: TGTGCCAGCAGCGTGATTGGACAGGGGCTCGTGGGAAACACCATATATTTT.

The chain recombines TRBV2 with TRBJ1-3, with D unresolved. Germline V lookup: CDR1 SNHLY, CDR2 FYNNEI. This CDR3 is 13 amino acids long. V lost 8 bases and J 1 base, leaving 9 bases between the germline ends. CDR3 bases: TGTGCCAGCCGCTTGAGATCTGGAAACACCATATATTTT. This translates into CASRLRSGNTIYF.

The rearrangement joins TRBV7-2 to TRBJ2-7; 10 bases line up with TRBD2. Germline-derived CDR1 and CDR2 are SGHTA and FQGNSA. After removal of 5 bases from V and 4 bases from J, the junction contained 8 bases not matched to a gene. This CDR3 region has 15 residues. CDR3 loop: CASSLLAGEAYEQYF. CDR3 nucleotides: TGTGCCAGCAGCCTCCTAGCGGGAGAAGCTTACGAGCAGTACTTC. Full variable domain (rest looked up from reference TRBV7-2 and TRBJ2-7): GAGVSQSPSNKVTEKGKDVELRCDPISGHTALYWYRQSLGQGLEFLIYFQGNSAPDKSGLPSDRFSAERTGGSVSTLTIQRTQQEDSAVYLCASSLLAGEAYEQYFGPGTRLTVT.

This clone was detected only a few times. The chain couples TRBV24-1 to TRBJ1-1; D unclear. Germline CDR1 reads KGHDR; CDR2 reads SFDVKD. The CDR3 is 14 residues long. V shed 4 bases and J shed 2 bases, with 10 bases lying between them. The chain's CDR3 is CATSENTQNTEAFF. CDR3 in DNA: TGTGCCACCAGTGAAAACACCCAAAACACTGAAGCTTTCTTT.

This clone was detected a few times. V and J are TRBV29-1 and TRBJ2-7; 12 positions agree with TRBD2. The CDR3 has 15 amino acids. Germline CDR1 and CDR2: SQVTM and ANQGSEA. The ends lost 4 bases at V and 2 bases at J; junction bases unmatched: 6. The DNA for the CDR3 is TGCAGCGTTGCAAGAGGGACTAGCGGGCCCTACGAGCAGTACTTC. Translating gives CSVARGTSGPYEQYF.

This clone is a singleton in its sample. The genes are TRBV11-2 and TRBJ2-1; 8 nucleotides align to TRBD1. The germline V gene encodes CDR1 SGHAT and CDR2 FQNNGV. V lost 5 bases to trimming and J lost 7 bases; unmatched junction nucleotides: 16. The length of the CDR3 is 17 residues. The CDR3 loop is CASSKSVGQGAGNEQFF. The CDR3 nucleotides read TGTGCCAGCAGCAAAAGTGTGGGTCAGGGGGCTGGAAATGAGCAGTTCTTC.

The gene calls are TRBV7-8 and TRBJ2-5; perhaps TRBD2 as D (6 bases). The CDR3 consists of 15 residues. Germline CDR1 is SGHVS and CDR2 is FQNEAQ. Trimming shortened V by 1 base and J by 7 bases, and 16 bases separated the two germline ends. The CDR3 DNA is TGTGCCAGCAGCTTAGGCGGGACGGTTGGTCGGACCCAGTACTTC. Its translation is CASSLGGTVGRTQYF.

In its sample, this clone was seen a few times. The gene calls are TRBV27 and TRBJ1-1; TRBD1 agrees at 8 bases. Germline values: CDR1 MNHEY, CDR2 SMNVEV (reference sequence). Trimming cost V 5 bases and J 0 bases; bases outside gene matches: 2. There are 14 residues in the CDR3. The CDR3 nucleotides read TGTGCCAGCAGTAGGGACAGGATGAACACTGAAGCTTTCTTT. Amino acid sequence: CASSRDRMNTEAFF.

This chain uses TRBV5-4 with TRBJ2-2; 9 positions match TRBD2. This CDR3 is built from 15 residues. In germline, CDR1 is SGHNT, CDR2 YYREEE (reference sequence). J was trimmed by 6 bases and V by 0 bases; bases with no gene match: 3. The CDR3 loop is CASSLDSGSPGELFF. The CDR3 DNA is TGTGCCAGCAGCTTGGATAGCGGGAGTCCCGGGGAGCTGTTTTTT.

For the CDR3, the DNA is TGTGCCAGCAGTTATTCGGGGGGAGTCCAGTACTTC. As protein: CASSYSGGVQYF. The gene calls are TRBV2 and TRBJ2-5; TRBD2 matches 7 bases. The CDR3 runs to 12 residues. Germline CDR1 and CDR2: SNHLY and FYNNEI. V lost 5 bases, J lost 10 bases, and 7 bases stayed unmatched.

The chain uses TRBV5-1 and TRBJ1-1, with D possibly TRBD1 on 6 matching bases. Germline assignment: CDR1 SGHRS and CDR2 YFSETQ. The V end lost 0 bases, the J end lost 5 bases, and 14 bases lay between the germline ends. The CDR3 covers 15 residues. The CDR3 region has the DNA TGCGCCAGCAGCTTGGTCTTCAGGGGCAGTACTGAAGCTTTCTTT. Translating it yields CASSLVFRGSTEAFF.

Only one count was recorded for this clone. V usage is TRBV2 and J usage is TRBJ2-7, with D maybe TRBD2 (6 bases). CDR1 is SNHLY and CDR2 is FYNNEI in the germline V gene. V shed 11 bases and J shed 1 base, with 24 bases lying between them. This CDR3 is 16 amino acids long. CDR3 in amino acids: CAVPAGTSFRSYEQYF. The CDR3 nucleotides are TGTGCCGTCCCGGCGGGCACTAGCTTTCGGTCCTACGAGCAGTACTTC.

V is TRBV7-3 and J is TRBJ2-3, with TRBD2 matching over 9 bases. This CDR3 comprises 16 residues. J was trimmed by 2 bases and V by 8 bases; bases with no gene match: 11. The germline V gene encodes CDR1 SGHTA and CDR2 FQGTGA. The CDR3 spells CASRRGLAGSTDTQYF. The CDR3 DNA is TGTGCCAGCCGCCGGGGGCTAGCGGGATCCACAGATACGCAGTATTTT. Complete variable domain (other parts from reference TRBV7-3 and TRBJ2-3): GAGVSQTPSNKVTEKGKYVELRCDPISGHTALYWYRQSLGQGPEFLIYFQGTGAADDSGLPNDRFFAVRPEGSVSTLKIQRTERGDSAVYLCASRRGLAGSTDTQYFGPGTRLTVL.

The V gene is TRBV5-8, the J gene TRBJ2-7, with D unresolved. Germline V gene lookup returns CDR1 SGHTS and CDR2 YDEGEE. V was cut by 2 bases and J by 2 bases, with 5 bases left in between. The CDR3 sequence is 12 residues long. DNA for the CDR3: TGTGCCAGCAGCTTCGTAGCCTACGAGCAGTACTTC. Encoded protein: CASSFVAYEQYF.